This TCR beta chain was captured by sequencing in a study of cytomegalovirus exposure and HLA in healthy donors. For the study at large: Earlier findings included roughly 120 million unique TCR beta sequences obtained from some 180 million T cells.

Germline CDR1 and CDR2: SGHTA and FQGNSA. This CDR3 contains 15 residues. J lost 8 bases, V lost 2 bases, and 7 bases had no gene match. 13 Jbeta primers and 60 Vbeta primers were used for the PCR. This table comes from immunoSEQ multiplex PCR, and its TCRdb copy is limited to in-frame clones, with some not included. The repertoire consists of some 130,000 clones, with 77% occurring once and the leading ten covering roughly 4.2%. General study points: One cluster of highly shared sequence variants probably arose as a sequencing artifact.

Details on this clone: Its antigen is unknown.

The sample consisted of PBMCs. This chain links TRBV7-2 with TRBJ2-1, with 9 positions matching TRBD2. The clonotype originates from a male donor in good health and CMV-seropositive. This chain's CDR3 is CASSLSLASGDEQFF. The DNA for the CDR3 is TGTGCCAGCAGCTTAAGTTTGGCTAGCGGGGATGAGCAGTTCTTC.